Below, one T cell receptor beta chain is given with its context. The data belong to a study of cytomegalovirus exposure and HLA in healthy donors. The CDR3 covers 15 residues. In germline, CDR1 is MNHEY, CDR2 SMNVEV (reference sequence). The germline V and J ends were trimmed by 5 bases and 1 base, with 13 bases remaining between them. PCR employed 60 Vbeta and 13 Jbeta primers. Only in-frame clones appear in the TCRdb table, and some are missing; sequencing was by immunoSEQ multiplex PCR. This sample has 87,000 or so clones, with about 76% found just once. This receptor was identified in a middle-aged woman in good health and CMV-seronegative. Sequencing was done on a sample of PBMCs. This chain links TRBV27 with TRBJ2-3, with D maybe TRBD1 (6 bases). The chain's CDR3 is CASSPYRQGTDTQYF. As DNA, the CDR3 is TGTGCCAGCAGTCCATATAGACAGGGCACAGATACGCAGTATTTT.